The 11 T cell receptor beta chains listed next were all sequenced from one sample in a study of control samples from healthy donors and cancer patients. Using immunoSEQ multiplex PCR, the repertoire was profiled, and TCRdb retains in-frame clones only, with some absent. The sample yields around 100,000 clones, 88% seen once. Sequencing was done on a sample of blood. The receptor set was obtained from a woman aged 70-85 years in good health.

The gene calls are TRBV2 and TRBJ1-4; 10 bases are a match to TRBD1. J was trimmed by 3 bases and V by 5 bases; bases with no gene match: 3. This CDR3 comprises 15 residues. Germline V lookup: CDR1 SNHLY, CDR2 FYNNEI. The CDR3 bases are TGTGCCAGCAGTCCCGGACAGGGGGCTAATGAAAAACTGTTTTTT. It translates to CASSPGQGANEKLFF.

This rearrangement joins TRBV10-3 to TRBJ1-6; perhaps TRBD1 as D (5 bases). V was cut by 2 bases and J by 8 bases, with 13 bases left in between. Germline V gives CDR1 ENHRY, CDR2 SYGVKD. The CDR3 totals 15 residues. CDR3: CAISEAGQGDSPLHF. In DNA form, the CDR3 reads TGTGCCATCAGTGAGGCAGGGCAGGGCGATTCACCCCTCCACTTT.

The V call is TRBV5-8, the J call TRBJ1-2; 10 bases align to TRBD1. The germline CDR1 and CDR2 sequences are SGHTS and YDEGEE. V lost 4 bases, J lost 6 bases, and 9 bases stayed unmatched. This CDR3 contains 15 residues. CDR3 residues: CASSPRQGAGDGYTF. For the CDR3, the DNA is TGTGCCAGCAGCCCGAGACAGGGGGCAGGAGATGGCTACACCTTC.

The CDR3 sequence is CASSFTAMNTEAFF. The CDR3 bases are TGTGCCAGCAGTTTTACAGCGATGAACACTGAAGCTTTCTTT. The genes are TRBV6-5 and TRBJ1-1; D ambiguous. Trimming took off 4 bases at V and 0 bases at J, with 9 bases between the two ends. Germline V gene data show CDR1 as MNHEY and CDR2 as SVGAGI. The CDR3 is made up of 14 amino acids.

The chain links TRBV9 to TRBJ1-3, with D hard to call. This CDR3 region has 14 residues. Germline assignment: CDR1 SGDLS and CDR2 YYNGEE. The V end was cut by 0 bases, the J end by 4 bases, with 8 bases between. The CDR3 region has the DNA TGTGCCAGCAGCGTAGACGGAGGGGGAAACACCATATATTTT. Residues: CASSVDGGGNTIYF.

The chain has TRBV27 and TRBJ1-2, with TRBD1 matching 7 bases. Unmatched junction bases numbered 1, after V lost 5 bases and J lost 4 bases. Germline V gene sequence: CDR1 MNHEY, CDR2 SMNVEV (reference sequence). The CDR3 consists of 12 residues. Here the CDR3 DNA reads TGTGCCAGCAGTGGGGACAGCTATGGCTACACCTTC. Its translation is CASSGDSYGYTF.

The chain carries TRBV29-1 and TRBJ1-1; TRBD1 might be the D (5 bases). V shed 4 bases and J shed 4 bases, with 10 bases lying between them. This CDR3 comprises 12 residues. Germline values: CDR1 SQVTM, CDR2 ANQGSEA. Written as DNA, the CDR3 is TGCAGCGTTGGTCGGGGGGGCACTGAAGCTTTCTTT. Amino acid sequence: CSVGRGGTEAFF.

This clone was seen just once. The gene calls are TRBV5-1 and TRBJ1-3; D remains unclear. Germline V CDR1 and CDR2: SGHRS, YFSETQ. V lost 3 bases and J 4 bases, leaving 11 bases between the germline ends. The CDR3 has 14 amino acids. CDR3 region: CASSSNEVGNTIYF. CDR3 bases: TGCGCCAGCAGCTCAAACGAGGTCGGAAACACCATATATTTT.

The chain's CDR3 is CASSTGGGNTIYF. CDR3 nucleotide sequence: TGTGCCAGCAGCACCGGGGGTGGAAACACCATATATTTT. The J gene is TRBJ1-3, the V gene TRBV11-2, with a possible D match to TRBD1 (5 bases). The CDR3 length is 13 residues. Germline values: CDR1 SGHAT, CDR2 FQNNGV. Trimming pared 5 bases from V and 3 bases from J, leaving 8 bases between.

The chain uses TRBV4-3 and TRBJ2-1; no reliable D call. The CDR3 is 16 residues long. The V gene's germline CDR1 is LGHNA and CDR2 YSLEER. Trimming removed 0 bases at V and 2 bases at J, with 11 bases between. DNA of the CDR3: TGCGCCAGCAGCCAAGATCTCCTTATCCCCTACAATGAGCAGTTCTTC. This encodes CASSQDLLIPYNEQFF.

This sequence joins TRBV5-1 and TRBJ1-1, with TRBD1 matching 10 bases. V trimming: 5 bases; J trimming: 3 bases; junction bases outside the gene matches: 13. Germline CDR1 reads SGHRS; CDR2 reads YFSETQ. The CDR3 is 17 amino acids. The CDR3 nucleotides read TGCGCCAGCAGGATTCTCCCGGGACAGGGGCTAGACACTGAAGCTTTCTTT. Translated: CASRILPGQGLDTEAFF.